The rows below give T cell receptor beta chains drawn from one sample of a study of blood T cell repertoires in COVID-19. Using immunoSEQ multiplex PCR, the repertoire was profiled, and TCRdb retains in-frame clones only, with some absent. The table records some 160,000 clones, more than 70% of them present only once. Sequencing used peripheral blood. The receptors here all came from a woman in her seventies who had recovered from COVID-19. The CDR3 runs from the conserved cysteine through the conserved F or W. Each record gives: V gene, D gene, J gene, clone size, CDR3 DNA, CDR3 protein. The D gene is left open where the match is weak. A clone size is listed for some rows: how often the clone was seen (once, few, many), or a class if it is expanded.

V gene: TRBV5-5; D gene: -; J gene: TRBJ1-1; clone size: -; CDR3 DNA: TGTGCCAGCAGCTTGTGGGGGGTTGAAGCTTTCTTT; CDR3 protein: CASSLWGVEAFF
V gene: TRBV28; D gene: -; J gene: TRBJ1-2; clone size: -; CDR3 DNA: TGTGCCAGCAGTTTGTCGGGGGGTCTTGGCTACACCTTC; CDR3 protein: CASSLSGGLGYTF
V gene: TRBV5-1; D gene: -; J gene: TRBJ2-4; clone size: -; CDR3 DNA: TGCGCCAGCAGCTTGGAGGGGGCCAAAAACATTCAGTACTTC; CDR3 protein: CASSLEGAKNIQYF
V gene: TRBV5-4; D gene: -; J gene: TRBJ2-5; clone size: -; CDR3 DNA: TGTGCCAGCAGCTTGGGATCTGGGCCCGCGGAGACCCAGTACTTC; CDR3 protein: CASSLGSGPAETQYF
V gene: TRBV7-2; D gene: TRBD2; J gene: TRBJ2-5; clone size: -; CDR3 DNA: TGTGCCAGCAGCCCAGGGCGGGAGGAGACCCAGTACTTC; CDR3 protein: CASSPGREETQYF
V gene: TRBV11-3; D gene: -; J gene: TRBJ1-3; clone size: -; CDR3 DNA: TGTGCCAGCAGCCCCGGTGCTGGAAACACCATATATTTT; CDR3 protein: CASSPGAGNTIYF
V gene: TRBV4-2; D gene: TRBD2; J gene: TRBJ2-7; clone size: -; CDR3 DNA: TGTGCCAGCAGCCCGAGCGGGGATAGCTCCTACGAGCAGTACTTC; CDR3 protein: CASSPSGDSSYEQYF
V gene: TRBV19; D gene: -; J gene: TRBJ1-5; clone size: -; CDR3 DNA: TGTGCCAGTAGACCCCGGGGGGAAATGAATCAGCCCCAGCATTTT; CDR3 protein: CASRPRGEMNQPQHF
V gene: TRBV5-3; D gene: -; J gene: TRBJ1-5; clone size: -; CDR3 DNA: TGTGCCAGAAGCTTGTCGAAGGGACATAGCAATCAGCCCCAGCATTTT; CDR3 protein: CARSLSKGHSNQPQHF
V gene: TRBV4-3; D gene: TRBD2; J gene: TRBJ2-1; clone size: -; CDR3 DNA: TGCGCCAGCAGCCAAGATCAGGCTAGCGGCCATTACAATGAGCAGTTCTTC; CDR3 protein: CASSQDQASGHYNEQFF
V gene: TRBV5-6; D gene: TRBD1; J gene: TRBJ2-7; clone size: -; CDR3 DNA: TGTGCCAGCAGCGCCGGGACAGGGGGTCGAGGCGAGCAGTACTTC; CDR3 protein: CASSAGTGGRGEQYF
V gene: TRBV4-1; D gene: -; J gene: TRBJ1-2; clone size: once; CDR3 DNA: TGCGCCAGCAGCAAAAGGGGGGGCTTAGTAGGTGGCTACACCTTC; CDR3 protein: CASSKRGGLVGGYTF
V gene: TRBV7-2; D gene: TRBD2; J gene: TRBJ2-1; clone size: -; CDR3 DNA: TGTGCCAGCAGCTTCCCTCCGGGTAGCGGGGGAAACAATGAGCAGTTCTTC; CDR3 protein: CASSFPPGSGGNNEQFF
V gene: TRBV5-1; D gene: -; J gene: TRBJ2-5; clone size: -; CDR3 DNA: TGCGCCAGCAGCTTGGGCAGCGCCCAAGAGACCCAGTACTTC; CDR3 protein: CASSLGSAQETQYF
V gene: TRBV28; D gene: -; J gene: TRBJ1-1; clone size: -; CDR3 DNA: TGTGCCAGCCACCGGCAGGGAAGTAACACTGAAGCTTTCTTT; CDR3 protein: CASHRQGSNTEAFF
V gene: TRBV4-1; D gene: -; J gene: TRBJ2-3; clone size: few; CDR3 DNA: TGCGCCAGCAGCCCCGGGGGAGGCACGCAGTATTTT; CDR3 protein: CASSPGGGTQYF
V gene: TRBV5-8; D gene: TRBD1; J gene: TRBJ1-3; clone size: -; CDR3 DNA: TGTGCCAGCAGCTTGTTGGGACAGCAGTATCCCTCTGGAAACACCATATATTTT; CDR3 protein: CASSLLGQQYPSGNTIYF
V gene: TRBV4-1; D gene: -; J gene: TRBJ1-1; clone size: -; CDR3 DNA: TGCGCCAGCAGCATACAGGGTTATAGGGCCCTGAACACTGAAGCTTTCTTT; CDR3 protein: CASSIQGYRALNTEAFF
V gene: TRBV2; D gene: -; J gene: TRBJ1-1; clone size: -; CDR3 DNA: TGTGCCAGCAGCCCCGACAGCCCTGAAGCTTTCTTT; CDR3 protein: CASSPDSPEAFF
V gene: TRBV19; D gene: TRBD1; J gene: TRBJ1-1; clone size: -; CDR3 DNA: TGTGCCAGTACCTCACCGGGGACAGGGACTGAAGCTTTCTTT; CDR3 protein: CASTSPGTGTEAFF
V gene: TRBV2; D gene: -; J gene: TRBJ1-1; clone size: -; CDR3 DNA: TGTGCCAGCACTCAGGGAACTTGGAACACTGAAGCTTTCTTT; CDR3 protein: CASTQGTWNTEAFF
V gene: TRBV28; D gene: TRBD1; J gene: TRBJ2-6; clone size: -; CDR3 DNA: TGTGCCACCATACAGGGGGCTGGGGCCAACGTCCTGACTTTC; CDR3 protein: CATIQGAGANVLTF
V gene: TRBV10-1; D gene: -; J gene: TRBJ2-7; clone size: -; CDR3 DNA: TGCGCCAGCCGGCGGGGTCCTGCCTACGAGCAGTACTTC; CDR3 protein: CASRRGPAYEQYF
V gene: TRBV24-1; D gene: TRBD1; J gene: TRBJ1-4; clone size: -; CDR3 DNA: TGTGCCACCAGTGACAACACAGGGGGTAGTGAAAAACTGTTTTTT; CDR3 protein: CATSDNTGGSEKLFF
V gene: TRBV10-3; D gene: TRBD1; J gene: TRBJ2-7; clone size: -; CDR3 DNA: TGTGCCATCGGTTTGGACAGGGCCCCTGAGGAGCAGTACTTC; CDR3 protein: CAIGLDRAPEEQYF
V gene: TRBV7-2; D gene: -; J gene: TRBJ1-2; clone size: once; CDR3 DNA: TGTGCCAGCAGCCCCACAGGGCCCTATGGCTACACCTTC; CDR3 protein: CASSPTGPYGYTF
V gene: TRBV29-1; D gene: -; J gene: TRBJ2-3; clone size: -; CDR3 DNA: TGCAGCGCCATGGCCCCGGCGGGCGATACGCAGTATTTT; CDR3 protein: CSAMAPAGDTQYF
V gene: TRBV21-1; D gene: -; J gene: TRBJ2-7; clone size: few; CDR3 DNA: TGTGCCAGCAGCAAAACAGGGGGCTACGAGCAGTACTTC; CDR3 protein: CASSKTGGYEQYF
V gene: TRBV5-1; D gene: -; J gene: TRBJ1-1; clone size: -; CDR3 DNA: TGCGCCAGCAGCTTTACAGGGTCAAACACCCAAGCTTTCTTT; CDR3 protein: CASSFTGSNTQAFF
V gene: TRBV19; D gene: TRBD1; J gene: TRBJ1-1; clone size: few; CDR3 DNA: TGTGCCAGTAGCCCCGACAGGGATAGTCCACGGGCTTTCTTT; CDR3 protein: CASSPDRDSPRAFF
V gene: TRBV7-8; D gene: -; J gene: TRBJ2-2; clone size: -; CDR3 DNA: TGTGCCAGCAGCCCGGCCAGGGTCGTAGCGAACACCGGGGAGCTGTTTTTT; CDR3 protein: CASSPARVVANTGELFF
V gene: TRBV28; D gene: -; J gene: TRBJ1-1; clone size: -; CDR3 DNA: TGTGCCAGCAGTTTATCGCTAGTTTTCTTT; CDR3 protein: CASSLSLVFF
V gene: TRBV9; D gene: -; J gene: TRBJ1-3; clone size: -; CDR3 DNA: TGTGCCAGCAGCGTAGGTTGGGCCTACTCTGGAAACACCATATATTTT; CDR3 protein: CASSVGWAYSGNTIYF
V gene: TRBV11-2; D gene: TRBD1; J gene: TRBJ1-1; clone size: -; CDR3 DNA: TGTGCCAGCAGCCCCAGGGGGACTGAAGCTTTCTTT; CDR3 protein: CASSPRGTEAFF
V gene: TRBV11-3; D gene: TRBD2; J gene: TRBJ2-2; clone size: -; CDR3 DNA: TGTGCCAGCAGCTTAGTTTCTAGCGGGGCCGGGGAGCTGTTTTTT; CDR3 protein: CASSLVSSGAGELFF
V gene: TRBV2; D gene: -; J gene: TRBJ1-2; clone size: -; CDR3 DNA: TGTGCCAGCAGTTCCCGGGGGGCAGGTGGCTACACCTTC; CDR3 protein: CASSSRGAGGYTF
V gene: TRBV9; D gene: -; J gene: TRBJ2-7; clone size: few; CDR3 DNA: TGTGCCAGCAGCCGGGACTTGGACCCCTCCTACGAGCAGTACTTC; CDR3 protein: CASSRDLDPSYEQYF
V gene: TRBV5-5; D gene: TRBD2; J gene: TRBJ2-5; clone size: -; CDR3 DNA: TGTGCCAGCAGCTTGGAAGGACTCCTAGCGGCCCAAGAGACCCAGTACTTC; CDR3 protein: CASSLEGLLAAQETQYF
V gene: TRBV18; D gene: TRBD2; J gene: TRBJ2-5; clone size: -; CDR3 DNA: TGTGCCAGCTCACCACAGCAAGCGGGGGGGCAGGAGACCCAGTACTTC; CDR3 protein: CASSPQQAGGQETQYF
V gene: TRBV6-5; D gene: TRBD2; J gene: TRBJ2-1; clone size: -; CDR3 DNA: TGTGCCAGCAGTTACCCCACTAGCGTCGTCGGGAATGAGCAGTTCTTC; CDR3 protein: CASSYPTSVVGNEQFF
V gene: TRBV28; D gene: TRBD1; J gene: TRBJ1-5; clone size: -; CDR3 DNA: TGTGCCAGCAGTTTAATAGGCAGGGGGTCTAGGGGCAATCAGCCCCAGCATTTT; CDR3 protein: CASSLIGRGSRGNQPQHF
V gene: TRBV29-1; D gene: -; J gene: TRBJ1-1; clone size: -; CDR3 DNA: TGCAGCGGGTCGGTGGACACTGAAGCTTTCTTT; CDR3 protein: CSGSVDTEAFF
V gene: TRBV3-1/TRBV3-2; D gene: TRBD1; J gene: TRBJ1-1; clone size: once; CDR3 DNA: TGTGCCAGCAGCCAAGACGGAATAGGGACAGCCCAGGGGGGAGCTTTCTTT; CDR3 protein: CASSQDGIGTAQGGAFF